The entry that follows covers one T cell receptor (beta chain) sequence. Its specificity is not known. From each donor, at least one pre-ART PBMC sample and at least two post-ART PBMC samples were obtained. Researchers report immunoSEQ v3.0 was run at survey level. Method: immunoSEQ multiplex PCR; TCRdb's copy keeps in-frame clones and lacks some. Among 23,000 or so clones listed, under 85% were seen once. The source of the sample is a study of long-term antiretroviral therapy in people with HIV. On the study more broadly: The oldest specimens predate the 2015 immediate-ART recommendation by about a decade. The study, taken as a whole, reports: Repertoires from HIV showed CDR3 length ranges narrower than those of controls. Pre-ART clonal expansions dominated every time point's repertoire.

Trimming took off 2 bases at V and 8 bases at J, with 13 bases between the two ends. Per germline, CDR1 SGHRS and CDR2 YFSETQ. This CDR3 is built from 14 residues. This specimen consisted of unsorted PBMCs, obtained 2.1 years after starting antiretroviral therapy. The genes are TRBV5-1 and TRBJ1-4; the D is unclear. The receptor's source is a man aged 25-40 years with HIV. CDR3 sequence (DNA): TGCGCCAGCAGCTTCGGAGGTGGTCGAGAAAAACTGTTTTTT. It codes for CASSFGGGREKLFF.